One sample yielded the 20 T cell receptor beta chains listed below, sequenced in a study of T-cell reconstitution after alpha-beta-depleted transplantation in children. During its preparation, the TCRbeta library received unique molecular identifiers. TCRdb ran MiXCR on the PCR reads and lists one entry per CDR3 protein. This sample has around 450,000 distinct CDR3 sequences; 43% occur once, and the top ten carry around a quarter. The source was PBMCs, collected before TCRalphabeta/CD19-depleted stem cell transplant. These receptors were collected from a girl under 10 years old with aplastic anemia, due to receive a stem cell transplant.

As concerns this clonotype: Its ends do not fully match the called genes, so a read error is possible. V gene TRBV18 combines with J gene TRBJ2-3; D unclear. CDR1 and CDR2 (germline): KGHSH, LQKENI. The CDR3 is 18 residues long. CDR3 region: CASSPPVGSTPRKDRQYF. DNA for the CDR3: TGTGCCAGCTCACCCCCTGTAGGAAGTACGCCTAGGAAAGATAGGCAGTATTTT.

This clonotype was detected many times. The chain employs TRBV20-1 and TRBJ2-5; a weak D match, TRBD1 (7 bases). The CDR3 sequence is 14 residues long. Per the germline V gene, CDR1 is DFQATT and CDR2 is SNEGSKA (reference sequence). Deletions cut 6 bases from V and 4 bases from J, with 18 bases between. CDR3 bases: TGCAGTGCAAGGGGGCAGGGGGACTTAGAGACCCAGTACTTC. As protein: CSARGQGDLETQYF.

This clonotype was seen many times. The rearrangement uses TRBV29-1 and TRBJ1-1; 10 bases map to TRBD1. V shed 5 bases and J 1 base; nucleotides not matched to a gene: 4. Germline lookup yields CDR1 SQVTM and CDR2 ANQGSEA. This CDR3 has 14 residues. In nucleotides, the CDR3 is TGCAGCGTTCTTCGGGACAGGGGGAACACTGAAGCTTTCTTT. Its translation: CSVLRDRGNTEAFF. The entire variable domain, with the rest obtained from reference TRBV29-1 and TRBJ1-1, is as follows: SAVISQKPSRDICQRGTSLTIQCQVDSQVTMMFWYRQQPGQSLTLIATANQGSEATYESGFVIDKFPISRPNLTFSTLTVSNMSPEDSSIYLCSVLRDRGNTEAFFGQGTRLTVV.

This clonotype was picked up a small number of times. The chain is built from TRBV10-3 and TRBJ2-1; 12 nucleotides line up with TRBD2. The CDR3 spans 15 residues. CDR1 and CDR2 from the germline V gene are ENHRY and SYGVKD. V shed 6 bases, J shed 6 bases, and the junction held 6 bases outside the gene matches. The CDR3 is CAISAGTSGPNEQFF. The CDR3 region has the DNA TGTGCCATCAGCGCCGGGACTAGCGGGCCCAATGAGCAGTTCTTC.

Many counts were recorded for this clonotype. The gene calls are TRBV29-1 and TRBJ2-7; the D gene could be TRBD1 or TRBD2 (5 bases each). Germline CDR1 reads SQVTM; CDR2 reads ANQGSEA. The germline V and J ends were trimmed by 8 bases and 5 bases, with 19 bases remaining between them. The CDR3 runs to 13 residues. Here the CDR3 DNA reads TGCAGCCATGCGGGCGCAGGGCCCCACGAGCAGTACTTC. Translation: CSHAGAGPHEQYF.

The rearrangement links TRBV5-1 to TRBJ2-3; tentative D call: TRBD2 (6 bases). V was clipped by 5 bases and J by 0 bases, with 13 bases between them. Germline V gene lookup returns CDR1 SGHRS and CDR2 YFSETQ. The length of the CDR3 is 15 residues. DNA of the CDR3: TGCGCCAGCAGGTTAGCGGTCGCTAGCACAGATACGCAGTATTTT. Translation: CASRLAVASTDTQYF.

This clonotype was seen a handful of times. V gene TRBV7-9 combines with J gene TRBJ2-2; 9 bases agree with TRBD1. The V segment lost 3 bases and the J segment 2 bases; nucleotides outside the gene matches: 4. The CDR3 has 16 residues. Germline CDR1 and CDR2: SEHNR and FQNEAQ (reference sequence). The DNA for the CDR3 is TGTGCCAGCAGCTTTAACAGGGGGCTAAACACCGGGGAGCTGTTTTTT. It codes for CASSFNRGLNTGELFF.

The chain uses TRBV18 and TRBJ2-5, with TRBD1 identical over 8 bases. The germline V gene encodes CDR1 KGHSH and CDR2 LQKENI. This CDR3 has 13 residues. The V and J ends lost 8 bases and 4 bases, in that order; junction bases with no gene match: 6. The CDR3 region is CASSPRGRETQYF. CDR3 nucleotides: TGTGCCAGCAGCCCCAGGGGGCGAGAGACCCAGTACTTC. Complete variable domain (other parts from reference TRBV18 and TRBJ2-5): NAGVMQNPRHLVRRRGQEARLRCSPMKGHSHVYWYRQLPEEGLKFMVYLQKENIIDESGMPKERFSAEFPKEGPSILRIQQVVRGDSAAYFCASSPRGRETQYFGPGTRLLVL.

This rearrangement joins TRBV19 to TRBJ2-3; D is undetermined. Germline V lookup: CDR1 LNHDA, CDR2 SQIVND (reference sequence). This CDR3 has 11 residues. V was shortened by 8 bases and J by 2 bases, with 5 bases between the two germline ends. The CDR3 sequence is CASAHTDTQYF. The CDR3 DNA reads as TGTGCCAGTGCTCACACAGATACGCAGTATTTT.

The chain joins TRBV28 to TRBJ2-3, with 8 bases that match TRBD1. CDR3 length: 15 residues. The ends lost 5 bases at V and 6 bases at J; junction bases unmatched: 10. The V gene's germline CDR1 is MDHEN and CDR2 SYDVKM. In DNA, the CDR3 is TGTGCCAGCAGTCTCGAAGACAGGGGAAGGGATACGCAGTATTTT. This codes for CASSLEDRGRDTQYF.

This clonotype has at least ten counts. The rearrangement links TRBV29-1 to TRBJ1-1; perhaps TRBD1 as D (6 bases). Trimming left V 4 bases short and J 1 base short, with 16 bases between. The germline CDR1 and CDR2 sequences are SQVTM and ANQGSEA. The CDR3 sequence is 15 residues long. CDR3 sequence: CSVAVGSRGNTEAFF. CDR3 sequence (DNA): TGCAGCGTTGCGGTTGGGTCCAGGGGGAACACTGAAGCTTTCTTT.

This clonotype was detected ten times or more. The genes are TRBV20-1 and TRBJ1-4; TRBD1 agrees at 8 bases. The V and J ends lost 4 bases and 7 bases, in that order; junction bases with no gene match: 5. This CDR3 comprises 13 residues. Germline V gene lookup returns CDR1 DFQATT and CDR2 SNEGSKA (reference sequence). The CDR3 protein is CSANRGYSEKLFF. The CDR3 DNA reads as TGCAGTGCTAACAGGGGGTATAGTGAAAAACTGTTTTTT.

This clonotype has a single count. This chain uses TRBV20-1 with TRBJ2-7, with 7 bases fitting TRBD1. Germline CDR1 and CDR2: DFQATT and SNEGSKA (reference sequence). The ends lost 3 bases at V and 3 bases at J; junction bases unmatched: 8. The CDR3 spans 14 residues. The DNA for the CDR3 is TGCAGTGCTAGTTCGGGACAGAGCTTCTACGAGCAGTACTTC. Amino acids: CSASSGQSFYEQYF.

This clonotype was detected many times. The gene calls are TRBV20-1 and TRBJ2-1; 9 bases align to TRBD2. Germline trimming cut 4 bases from V and 7 bases from J; bases unmatched to any gene: 8. The CDR3 runs to 14 residues. Germline CDR1 DFQATT, CDR2 SNEGSKA (reference sequence). CDR3 region: CSANGLARMNEQFF. The CDR3 DNA reads TGCAGTGCTAATGGACTAGCGAGGATGAATGAGCAGTTCTTC.

Concerning this clonotype itself: A much larger clone lies a single base off, so this may be a read error. The V call is TRBV2, the J call TRBJ2-3; 12 bases align to TRBD2. Germline-derived CDR1 and CDR2 are SNHLY and FYNNEI. The CDR3 totals 19 residues. The DNA of the CDR3 is TGTACCAGCAGTCACCGAAGCATGCTAGCGGGAGGGCGCGCAGATACGCAGTATTTT. This gives the protein CTSSHRSMLAGGRADTQYF.

This clonotype appeared a few times. The chain employs TRBV6-1 and TRBJ2-1; D remains ambiguous. In germline, CDR1 is MNHNS, CDR2 SASEGT. Deletions cut 9 bases from V and 0 bases from J, with 12 bases between. There are 14 residues in the CDR3. CDR3 in DNA: TGTGCCAGTCACCCGGCAATCTCCTACAATGAGCAGTTCTTC. It translates to CASHPAISYNEQFF.

The V and J genes are TRBV27 and TRBJ1-2; tentative D call: TRBD1 (5 bases). Germline CDR1 MNHEY, CDR2 SMNVEV (reference sequence). Trimming removed 7 bases at V and 6 bases at J, with 18 bases between. The CDR3 totals 14 residues. The CDR3 region is CASKPLDSFDGYTF. For the CDR3, the DNA is TGTGCCAGCAAGCCCCTTGACAGTTTTGATGGCTACACCTTC.

This clonotype came up many times. The gene calls are TRBV18 and TRBJ2-7; TRBD1 matches 7 bases. Trimming cost V 1 base and J 1 base; bases outside gene matches: 4. CDR1 KGHSH and CDR2 LQKENI come from the germline V gene. This CDR3 has 15 amino acids. As DNA, the CDR3 is TGTGCCAGCTCACCACGAGGGACAGCTTCCTACGAGCAGTACTTC. Amino acids: CASSPRGTASYEQYF. Supplemented by reference TRBV18 and TRBJ2-7, the full variable domain reads NAGVMQNPRHLVRRRGQEARLRCSPMKGHSHVYWYRQLPEEGLKFMVYLQKENIIDESGMPKERFSAEFPKEGPSILRIQQVVRGDSAAYFCASSPRGTASYEQYFGPGTRLTVT.

The chain couples TRBV6-1 to TRBJ2-1, with TRBD2 matching over 7 bases. The CDR3 has 19 residues. CDR1 and CDR2 from the germline V gene are MNHNS and SASEGT. Losses at the gene ends were 6 bases for V and 1 base for J; bases not matched to a gene: 18. The CDR3 protein is CASSHRTALPGGSYNEQFF. The CDR3 DNA reads TGTGCCAGCAGCCATCGGACCGCCCTGCCGGGGGGTTCCTACAATGAGCAGTTCTTC.

This clonotype showed up many times. The chain employs TRBV4-3 and TRBJ2-7; 8 nucleotides line up with TRBD1. Germline V gene lookup returns CDR1 LGHNA and CDR2 YSLEER. The length of the CDR3 is 14 residues. With 0 bases clipped from V and 4 bases from J, the junction kept 2 bases outside the gene matches. CDR3 in amino acids: CASSQDGQGYEQYF. The CDR3 nucleotides are TGCGCCAGCAGCCAAGATGGACAGGGATACGAGCAGTACTTC.